The 24 T cell receptor beta chains below come from one sample, sequenced in a study of CXCR3-negative and CXCR3-positive naive CD8 T cells. No antigens are known for them. General observations from the study: The study found more hydrophobic TRB CDR3s in CXCR3-positive naive cells than in CXCR3-negative naive cells.

Via 5' RACE with UMI labels, TRB cDNA libraries were prepared. TCRdb processed the 5' RACE reads again and assigns one entry to each CDR3 protein, with no DNA. The data show 150,000 or so distinct CDR3 sequences, and the top ten clones hold 0.25% to 0.35%. Sequenced: naive CXCR3+ CD8+ T cells from blood. Subset described: CD45RO-CCR7+CD27+CD95- naive CD8+ T cells expressing CXCR3 (TNR3+). The receptors come from a human donor in good health. Some clones in this sample may be carry-over from other donors' samples.

This rearrangement joins TRBV20-1 to TRBJ2-6. This CDR3 contains 14 residues. The germline V gene has CDR1 DFQATT and CDR2 SNEGSKA (reference sequence). CDR3 region: CSAFSGSGANVLTF.

The chain combines TRBV6-5 with TRBJ2-3; TCRdb lists TRBD1, though no DNA is available to test this call. In germline, CDR1 is MNHEY, CDR2 SVGAGI. The CDR3 is 15 amino acids. CDR3 amino acids: CASSQGEAAHDTQYF.

The rearrangement links TRBV7-6 to TRBJ2-5. Germline V gene lookup returns CDR1 SGHVS and CDR2 FNYEAQ. This CDR3 has 14 amino acids. CDR3 loop: CASSAGRLQETQYF. Looking up the rest from reference TRBV7-6 and TRBJ2-5 gives the full variable domain: GAGVSQSPRYKVTKRGQDVALRCDPISGHVSLYWYRQALGQGPEFLTYFNYEAQQDKSGLPNDRFSAERPEGSISTLTIQRTEQRDSAMYRCASSAGRLQETQYFGPGTRLLVL.

V and J are TRBV29-1 and TRBJ1-1; TCRdb gives TRBD1 as the D gene, but with no DNA this cannot be confirmed. From germline, CDR1 is SQVTM and CDR2 ANQGSEA. The CDR3 loop spans 12 amino acids. The CDR3 sequence is CSARGEWTEAFF.

The V gene is TRBV7-9, the J gene TRBJ2-5; lacking DNA, the TRBD2 call made by TCRdb goes unchecked. The CDR3 extends over 17 amino acids. Germline V gene data show CDR1 as SEHNR and CDR2 as FQNEAQ (reference sequence). The CDR3 is CASTKILAGDHQGTQYF.

This chain uses TRBV14 with TRBJ2-1; TCRdb picks TRBD2, but there is no DNA to check that call. The germline V gene encodes CDR1 SGHDN and CDR2 FVKESK. This CDR3 contains 18 residues. CDR3: CASSPRLAGVLSYNEQFF.

V is TRBV20-1 and J is TRBJ2-7. The CDR3 is 14 residues long. Germline loops: CDR1 DFQATT, CDR2 SNEGSKA (reference sequence). Here the CDR3 reads CSARPTGGTYEQYF.

The V call is TRBV7-3, the J call TRBJ2-1; TCRdb gives TRBD2 as the D gene, but with no DNA this cannot be confirmed. Germline V gives CDR1 SGHTA, CDR2 FQGTGA. CDR3 length: 15 amino acids. The CDR3 loop is CASSPTSGGINEQFF. Based on the CDR3 plus reference TRBV7-3 and TRBJ2-1, the full variable domain is GAGVSQTPSNKVTEKGKYVELRCDPISGHTALYWYRQSLGQGPEFLIYFQGTGAADDSGLPNDRFFAVRPEGSVSTLKIQRTERGDSAVYLCASSPTSGGINEQFFGPGTRLTVL.

The CDR3: CASSPRGLGVGELFF. The chain is built from TRBV11-2 and TRBJ2-2; TCRdb designates TRBD1, a call that cannot be tested without DNA. The CDR3 has 15 residues. The V gene's germline CDR1 is SGHAT and CDR2 FQNNGV.

V usage is TRBV9 and J usage is TRBJ2-3. Germline V gene lookup returns CDR1 SGDLS and CDR2 YYNGEE. The CDR3 totals 16 residues. The CDR3 sequence: CASSSGLAVSTDTQYF.

CDR3 residues: CASSDLGTDPDTQYF. V gene TRBV7-3 combines with J gene TRBJ2-3; the D call of TRBD1 rests on TCRdb alone, since no DNA is present to check it. The germline CDR1 and CDR2 sequences are SGHTA and FQGTGA. This CDR3 spans 15 amino acids.

The V and J genes are TRBV5-1 and TRBJ2-1. CDR1 SGHRS and CDR2 YFSETQ come from the germline V gene. This CDR3 comprises 16 residues. This chain's CDR3 is CASSLGGQGTYNEQFF.

The chain links TRBV21-1 to TRBJ1-2. TRBV21-1 has pseudogene status. This CDR3 has 17 residues. This CDR3 reads CASSKAFWWRGNYGYTF.

This rearrangement joins TRBV5-1 to TRBJ2-7; checking the TCRdb D call of TRBD2 is not possible without DNA. The CDR3 sequence is 15 residues long. The germline gives CDR1 SGHRS, CDR2 YFSETQ. CDR3 loop: CASSLVLATTYEQYF. The entire variable domain, with the rest obtained from reference TRBV5-1 and TRBJ2-7, is as follows: KAGVTQTPRYLIKTRGQQVTLSCSPISGHRSVSWYQQTPGQGLQFLFEYFSETQRNKGNFPGRFSGRQFSNSRSEMNVSTLELGDSALYLCASSLVLATTYEQYFGPGTRLTVT.

This chain connects TRBV29-1 to TRBJ1-1. Per germline, CDR1 SQVTM and CDR2 ANQGSEA. The length of the CDR3 is 12 residues. CDR3 region: CNVVGIGTEAFF.

The chain's CDR3 is CASSSGLADPYEQYF. The V call is TRBV5-5, the J call TRBJ2-7; TCRdb's assignment of TRBD2 cannot be checked, as there is no DNA. The CDR3 spans 15 residues. Germline V gene lookup returns CDR1 SGHKS and CDR2 YYEKEE (reference sequence). The full variable domain, with the rest looked up from reference TRBV5-5 and TRBJ2-7, is DAGVTQSPTHLIKTRGQQVTLRCSPISGHKSVSWYQQVLGQGPQFIFQYYEKEERGRGNFPDRFSARQFPNYSSELNVNALLLGDSALYLCASSSGLADPYEQYFGPGTRLTVT.

The gene calls are TRBV28 and TRBJ2-1; the TCRdb D gene call, TRBD1, has no DNA to confirm it. CDR3 length equals 15 residues. CDR1 is MDHEN, CDR2 SYDVKM, per germline. This chain's CDR3 is CASTTGTGDYNEQFF.

The chain carries TRBV12-5 and TRBJ1-3; the TCRdb D gene call, TRBD1, has no DNA to confirm it. This CDR3 is 14 amino acids long. Germline V gives CDR1 LGHNT, CDR2 FRNRAP. This CDR3 reads CASGGPYSGNTIYF.

The gene calls are TRBV9 and TRBJ2-6; TCRdb's D call, TRBD2, is unchecked because there is no DNA. The CDR3 is 19 residues long. Germline V gene data show CDR1 as SGDLS and CDR2 as YYNGEE. CDR3 region: CASSVGGVRAYSGANVLTF.

The chain couples TRBV7-3 to TRBJ2-7. Germline lookup yields CDR1 SGHTA and CDR2 FQGTGA. The length of the CDR3 is 13 residues. The CDR3 loop is CASSQDSTYEQYF.

V and J are TRBV29-1 and TRBJ1-1; as DNA is missing, the TRBD1 call by TCRdb cannot be tested. CDR3 size: 13 residues. Germline V gene sequence: CDR1 SQVTM, CDR2 ANQGSEA. The CDR3: CSVWTGEHTEAFF.

The chain couples TRBV28 to TRBJ1-5; the TRBD1 assignment by TCRdb is unverifiable without DNA. CDR3 length: 19 residues. The V gene's germline CDR1 is MDHEN and CDR2 SYDVKM. The CDR3 loop is CASSYTGQGSPFGNQPQHF.

The chain links TRBV13 to TRBJ2-2; TCRdb indicates TRBD1, and absent DNA this call remains unverified. Germline V gene data show CDR1 as PRHDT and CDR2 as FYEKMQ (reference sequence). The CDR3 sequence is 16 residues long. The CDR3 reads CASSSPSGQSKEELFF.

The chain joins TRBV9 to TRBJ1-2. The germline CDR1 and CDR2 sequences are SGDLS and YYNGEE. The CDR3 extends over 15 amino acids. CDR3 amino acids: CASSVDRSNSYGYTF.